What follows describes a single T cell receptor beta chain. Antigen: not known. There are 16 residues in the CDR3. The germline CDR1 and CDR2 sequences are SGHDT and YYEEEE. Trimming took 1 base from V and 0 from J; bases not matched to a gene: 3. The data derive from a study of shared clonotypes between healthy human individuals. General study results and limits: Estimated richness was generally greater in naive than memory subsets.

Naive CD8 cells were CD45RO-negative, positively selected for CCR7, excluding terminally differentiated effector memory CD45RA+ cells. Donors, healthy HIV-negative adults, lacked recent acute infections or vaccinations. The donors were all Caucasian adults (living in Nashville, Tennessee). Per the original methods: From ImmunoSEQ came sequences covering only the junction and carrying no quality scores, so filtering differed. Profiling relied on immunoSEQ multiplex PCR, and the TCRdb table lists in-frame clones only, not all of them. V and J calls and clone size are those listed in that table; D and trimming were worked out from the DNA. The top ten hold 1% to 1.5% of the sample, which has some 1,900,000 clones, less than 95% seen once.

The source is a young man in good health. This chain joins TRBV5-6 and TRBJ2-2; 7 nucleotides match TRBD1. The sequenced material came from naive CD8+ T cells sorted from blood. The CDR3 sequence: CASSLRDRANTGELFF. The DNA for the CDR3 is TGTGCCAGCAGCTTGCGCGACAGGGCGAACACCGGGGAGCTGTTTTTT.